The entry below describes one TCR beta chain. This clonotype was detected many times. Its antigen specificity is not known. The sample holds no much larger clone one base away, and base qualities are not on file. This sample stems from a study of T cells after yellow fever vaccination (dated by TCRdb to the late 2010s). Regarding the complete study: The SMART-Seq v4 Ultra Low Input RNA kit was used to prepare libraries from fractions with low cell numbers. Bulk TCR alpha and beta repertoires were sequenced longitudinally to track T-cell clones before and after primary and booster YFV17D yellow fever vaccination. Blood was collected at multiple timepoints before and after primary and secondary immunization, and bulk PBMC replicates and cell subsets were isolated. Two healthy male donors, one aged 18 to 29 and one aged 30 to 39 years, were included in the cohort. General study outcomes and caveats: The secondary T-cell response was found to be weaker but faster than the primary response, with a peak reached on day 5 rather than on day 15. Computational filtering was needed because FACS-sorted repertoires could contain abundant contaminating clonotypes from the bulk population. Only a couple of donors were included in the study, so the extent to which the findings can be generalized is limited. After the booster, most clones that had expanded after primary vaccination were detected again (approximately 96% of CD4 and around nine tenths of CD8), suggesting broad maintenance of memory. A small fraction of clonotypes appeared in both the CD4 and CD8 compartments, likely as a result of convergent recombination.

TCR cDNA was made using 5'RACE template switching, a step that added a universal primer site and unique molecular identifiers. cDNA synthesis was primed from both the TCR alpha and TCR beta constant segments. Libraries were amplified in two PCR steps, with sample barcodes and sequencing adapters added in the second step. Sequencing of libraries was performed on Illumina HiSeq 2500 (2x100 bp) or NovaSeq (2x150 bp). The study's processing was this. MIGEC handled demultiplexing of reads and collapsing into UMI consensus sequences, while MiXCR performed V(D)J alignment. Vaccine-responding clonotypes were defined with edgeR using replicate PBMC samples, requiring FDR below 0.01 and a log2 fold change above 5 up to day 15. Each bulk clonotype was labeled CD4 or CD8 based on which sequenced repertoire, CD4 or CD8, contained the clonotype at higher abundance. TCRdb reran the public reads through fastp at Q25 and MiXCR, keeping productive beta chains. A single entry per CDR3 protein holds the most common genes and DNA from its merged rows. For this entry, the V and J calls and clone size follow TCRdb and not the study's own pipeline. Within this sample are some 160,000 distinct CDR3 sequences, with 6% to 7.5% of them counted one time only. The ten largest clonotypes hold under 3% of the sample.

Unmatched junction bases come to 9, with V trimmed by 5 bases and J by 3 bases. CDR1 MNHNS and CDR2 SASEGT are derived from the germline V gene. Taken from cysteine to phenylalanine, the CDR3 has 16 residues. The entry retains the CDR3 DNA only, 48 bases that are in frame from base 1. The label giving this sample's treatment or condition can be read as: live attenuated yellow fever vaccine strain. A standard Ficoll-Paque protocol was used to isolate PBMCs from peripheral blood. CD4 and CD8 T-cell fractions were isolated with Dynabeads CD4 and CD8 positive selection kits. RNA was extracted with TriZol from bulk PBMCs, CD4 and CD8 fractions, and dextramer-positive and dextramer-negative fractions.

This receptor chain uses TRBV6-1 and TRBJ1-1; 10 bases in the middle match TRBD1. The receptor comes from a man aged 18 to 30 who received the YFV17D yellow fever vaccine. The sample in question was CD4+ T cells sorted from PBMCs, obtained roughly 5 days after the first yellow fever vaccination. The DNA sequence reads TGTGCCAGCAGTAAGAGACAGGGGGCGGGGGACACTGAAGCTTTCTTT. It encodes CASSKRQGAGDTEAFF.